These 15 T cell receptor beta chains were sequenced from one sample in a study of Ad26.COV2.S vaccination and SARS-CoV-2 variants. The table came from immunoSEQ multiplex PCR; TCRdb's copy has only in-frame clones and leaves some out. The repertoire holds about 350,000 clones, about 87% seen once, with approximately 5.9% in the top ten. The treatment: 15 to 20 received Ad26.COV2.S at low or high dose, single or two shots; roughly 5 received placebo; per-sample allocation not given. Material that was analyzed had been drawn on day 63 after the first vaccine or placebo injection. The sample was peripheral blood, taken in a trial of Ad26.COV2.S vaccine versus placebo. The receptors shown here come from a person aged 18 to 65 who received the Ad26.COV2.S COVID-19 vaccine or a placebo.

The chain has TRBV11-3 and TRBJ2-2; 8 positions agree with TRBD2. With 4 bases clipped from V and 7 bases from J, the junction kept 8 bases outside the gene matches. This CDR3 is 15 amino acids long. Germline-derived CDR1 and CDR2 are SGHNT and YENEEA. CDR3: CASSSLSRGDGELFF. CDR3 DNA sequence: TGTGCCAGCAGCTCACTTTCGCGGGGGGACGGGGAGCTGTTTTTT.

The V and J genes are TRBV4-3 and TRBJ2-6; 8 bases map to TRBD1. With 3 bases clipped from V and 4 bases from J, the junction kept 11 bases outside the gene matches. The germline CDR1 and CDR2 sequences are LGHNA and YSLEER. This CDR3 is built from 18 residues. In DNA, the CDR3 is TGCGCCAGCAGCCAGGACAGGGAGAATTGGTACGGGGCCAACGTCCTGACTTTC. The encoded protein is CASSQDRENWYGANVLTF.

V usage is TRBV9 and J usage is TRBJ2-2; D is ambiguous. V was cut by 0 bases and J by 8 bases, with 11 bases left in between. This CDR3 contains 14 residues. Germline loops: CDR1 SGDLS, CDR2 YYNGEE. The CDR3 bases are TGTGCCAGCAGCGTAGGCCTTACTTTGGGGGAGCTGTTTTTT. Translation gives CASSVGLTLGELFF.

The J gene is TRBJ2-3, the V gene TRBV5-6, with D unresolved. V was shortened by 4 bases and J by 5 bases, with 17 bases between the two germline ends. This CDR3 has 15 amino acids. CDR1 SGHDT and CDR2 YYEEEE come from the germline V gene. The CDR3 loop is CASSTGPRAVDTQYF. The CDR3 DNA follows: TGTGCCAGCAGCACCGGACCCAGAGCAGTAGATACGCAGTATTTT.

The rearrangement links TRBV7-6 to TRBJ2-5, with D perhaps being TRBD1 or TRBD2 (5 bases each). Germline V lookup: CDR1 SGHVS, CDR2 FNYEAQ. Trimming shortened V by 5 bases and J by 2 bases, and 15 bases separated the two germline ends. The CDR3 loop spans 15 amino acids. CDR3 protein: CASSVRDGIQETQYF. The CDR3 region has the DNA TGTGCCAGCAGCGTCCGGGACGGAATACAAGAGACCCAGTACTTC.

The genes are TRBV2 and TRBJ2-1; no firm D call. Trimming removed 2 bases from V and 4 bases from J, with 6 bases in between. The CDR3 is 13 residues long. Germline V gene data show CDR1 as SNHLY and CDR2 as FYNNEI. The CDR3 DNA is TGTGCCAGCAGTGAAAAGGAGTACAATGAGCAGTTCTTC. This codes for CASSEKEYNEQFF.

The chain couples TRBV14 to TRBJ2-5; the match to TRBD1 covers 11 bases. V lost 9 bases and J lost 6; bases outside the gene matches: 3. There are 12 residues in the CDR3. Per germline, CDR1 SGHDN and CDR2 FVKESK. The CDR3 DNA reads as TGTGCCAGTGGACAGGGGGCTCAGACCCAGTACTTC. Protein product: CASGQGAQTQYF.

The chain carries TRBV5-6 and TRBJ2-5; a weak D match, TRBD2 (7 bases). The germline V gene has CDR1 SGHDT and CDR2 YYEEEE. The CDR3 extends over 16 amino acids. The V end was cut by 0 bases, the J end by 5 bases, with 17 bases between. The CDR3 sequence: CASSLVSGGVGETQYF. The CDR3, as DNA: TGTGCCAGCAGCTTGGTTTCGGGGGGCGTGGGGGAGACCCAGTACTTC.

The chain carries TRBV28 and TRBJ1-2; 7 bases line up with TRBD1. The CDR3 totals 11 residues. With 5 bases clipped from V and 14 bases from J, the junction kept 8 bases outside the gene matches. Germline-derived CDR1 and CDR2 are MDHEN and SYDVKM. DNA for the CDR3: TGTGCCAGCAGTCACACAGGGGACCAAACCTTC. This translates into CASSHTGDQTF.

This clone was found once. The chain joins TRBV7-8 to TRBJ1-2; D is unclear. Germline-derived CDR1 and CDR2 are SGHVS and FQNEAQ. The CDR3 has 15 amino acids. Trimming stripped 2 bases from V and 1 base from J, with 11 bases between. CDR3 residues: CASSLFAGFNYGYTF. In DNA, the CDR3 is TGTGCCAGCAGCTTATTTGCAGGTTTTAACTATGGCTACACCTTC. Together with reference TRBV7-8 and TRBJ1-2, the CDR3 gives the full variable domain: GAGVSQSPRYKVAKRGQDVALRCDPISGHVSLFWYQQALGQGPEFLTYFQNEAQLDKSGLPSDRFFAERPEGSVSTLKIQRTQQEDSAVYLCASSLFAGFNYGYTFGSGTRLTVV.

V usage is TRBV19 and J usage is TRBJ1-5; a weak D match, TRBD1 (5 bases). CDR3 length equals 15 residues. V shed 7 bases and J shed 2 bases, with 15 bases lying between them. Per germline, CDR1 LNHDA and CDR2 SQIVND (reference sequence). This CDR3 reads CASTLGHLGNQPQHF. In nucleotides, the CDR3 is TGTGCCAGTACCCTCGGACACCTGGGCAATCAGCCCCAGCATTTT.

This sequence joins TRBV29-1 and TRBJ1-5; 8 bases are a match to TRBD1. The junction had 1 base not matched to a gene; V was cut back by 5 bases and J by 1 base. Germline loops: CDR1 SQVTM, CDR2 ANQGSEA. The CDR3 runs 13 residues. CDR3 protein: CSVRQGSNQPQHF. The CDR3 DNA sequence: TGCAGCGTTAGACAGGGGAGCAATCAGCCCCAGCATTTT.

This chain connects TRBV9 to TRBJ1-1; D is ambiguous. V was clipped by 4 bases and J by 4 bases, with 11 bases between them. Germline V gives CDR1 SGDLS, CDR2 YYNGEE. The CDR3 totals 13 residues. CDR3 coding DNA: TGTGCCAGCAGCACACAAGTTAGCACTGAAGCTTTCTTT. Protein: CASSTQVSTEAFF.

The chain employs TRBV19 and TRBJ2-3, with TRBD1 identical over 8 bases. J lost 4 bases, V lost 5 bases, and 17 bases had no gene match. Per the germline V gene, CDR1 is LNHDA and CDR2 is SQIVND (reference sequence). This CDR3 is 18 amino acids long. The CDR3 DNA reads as TGTGCCAGTAGTGGACAGGGAACAATTGGGACTCTACCAGATACGCAGTATTTT. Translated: CASSGQGTIGTLPDTQYF.

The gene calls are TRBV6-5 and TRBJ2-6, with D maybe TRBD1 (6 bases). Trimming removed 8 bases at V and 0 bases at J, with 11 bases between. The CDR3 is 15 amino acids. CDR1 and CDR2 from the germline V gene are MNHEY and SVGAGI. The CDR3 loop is CASLQGSSGANVLTF. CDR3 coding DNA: TGTGCCAGCCTACAGGGTTCCTCTGGGGCCAACGTCCTGACTTTC.